The T cell receptor beta chain under discussion was sequenced for a study of blood T cell repertoires in COVID-19. Looking at the study overall: Nucleic acid was either cDNA or gDNA, and it came from T cells, B-cell-depleted T cells, or PBMCs.

Trimming pared 6 bases from V and 4 bases from J, leaving 16 bases between. Per germline, CDR1 SGHAT and CDR2 FQNNGV. The CDR3 consists of 14 residues. Sequencing used immunoSEQ multiplex PCR; TCRdb keeps in-frame clones, though not all of them. The sample lists tens of thousands of clones, around nine tenths occurring once. This clone came up once. This TCR came from a human donor in a cohort sampled during active COVID-19. The genes are TRBV11-2 and TRBJ2-7; tentative D call: TRBD2 (7 bases). Sequencing was performed on peripheral blood. CDR3 residues: CASSRGGGGYEQYF. The CDR3 DNA follows: TGTGCCAGCAGTAGGGGAGGGGGAGGGTACGAGCAGTACTTC.